One and the same sample provided the 25 T cell receptor beta chains below, sequenced in a study of blood T cell repertoires in COVID-19. Data came from immunoSEQ multiplex PCR; TCRdb stores just in-frame clones and leaves some out. The table lists 350,000 to 400,000 clones, around 89% of them singletons. Sequencing was carried out using peripheral blood. All receptors come from a man between 18 and 29 years old with active or convalescent COVID-19.

The genes are TRBV14 and TRBJ1-2; the match to TRBD1 covers 8 bases. V lost 0 bases to trimming and J lost 4 bases; unmatched junction nucleotides: 13. CDR3 length: 18 amino acids. Germline CDR1 reads SGHDN; CDR2 reads FVKESK. This CDR3 is CASSQEAPTGGGLYGYTF. The CDR3 nucleotides read TGTGCCAGCAGCCAAGAGGCACCTACAGGGGGAGGGCTCTATGGCTACACCTTC.

This chain connects TRBV9 to TRBJ2-7, with no clear D. In germline, CDR1 is SGDLS, CDR2 YYNGEE. The CDR3 runs to 13 residues. V dropped 1 base and J dropped 3 bases, with 8 bases sitting between them. The CDR3 reads CASSVIPFYEQYF. CDR3 DNA sequence: TGTGCCAGCAGCGTAATTCCCTTCTACGAGCAGTACTTC.

V usage is TRBV13 and J usage is TRBJ1-1; the D is unclear. The germline V gene encodes CDR1 PRHDT and CDR2 FYEKMQ (reference sequence). V was cut by 5 bases and J by 0 bases, with 10 bases left in between. The CDR3 runs to 14 residues. The CDR3 bases are TGTGCCAGCAGCGTCGGAGAGGTGAACACTGAAGCTTTCTTT. Protein: CASSVGEVNTEAFF.

The DNA for the CDR3 is TGTGCCAGTACGGACAGGGGGCGCAGGCAGCCCCAGCATTTT. Its translation is CASTDRGRRQPQHF. The chain has TRBV19 and TRBJ1-5, with TRBD1 matching 11 bases. From germline, CDR1 is LNHDA and CDR2 SQIVND (reference sequence). The junction had 6 bases not matched to a gene; V was cut back by 7 bases and J by 7 bases. The length of the CDR3 is 14 residues.

The rearrangement uses TRBV7-2 and TRBJ1-3, with 7 bases that match TRBD1. This CDR3 is 15 amino acids long. Trimming cost V 5 bases and J 2 bases; bases outside gene matches: 6. Germline V gene sequence: CDR1 SGHTA, CDR2 FQGNSA. CDR3 DNA sequence: TGTGCCAGCAGCGTCATGCAGGGGGCTGGAAACACCATATATTTT. As protein: CASSVMQGAGNTIYF.

V is TRBV25-1 and J is TRBJ2-5, with TRBD2 as a possible D gene (5 bases). V was cut by 7 bases and J by 5 bases, with 5 bases left in between. CDR3 length equals 10 residues. CDR1 MGHDK and CDR2 SYGVNS come from the germline V gene. The CDR3 nucleotides read TGTGCCAGCACGGGGGAGACCCAGTACTTC. Translating it yields CASTGETQYF.

The chain employs TRBV28 and TRBJ1-1, with TRBD1 identical over 8 bases. Trimming at V came to 3 bases and at J to 0 bases, leaving 3 bases not matched to a gene. Germline V gene data show CDR1 as MDHEN and CDR2 as SYDVKM. The CDR3 spans 15 residues. The CDR3 region is CASSFQGAMNTEAFF. CDR3 DNA: TGTGCCAGCAGTTTTCAGGGGGCGATGAACACTGAAGCTTTCTTT.

A word on this clone: Germline and junction disagree at one end, which may indicate a read error. The chain has TRBV27 and TRBJ2-6; possibly TRBD1 for D (5 bases). Germline CDR1 is MNHEY and CDR2 is SMNVEV (reference sequence). The CDR3 length is 17 residues. The CDR3 coding sequence is TGTGCCAGCAGTTTATCGTTAAAGAACTCTGGGGCCAACGTGCTGACTTTC. Protein product: CASSLSLKNSGANVLTF.

J is TRBJ1-2 and V is TRBV4-1, with D possibly matching TRBD1 (5 bases). This CDR3 contains 17 residues. V was clipped by 0 bases and J by 5 bases, with 19 bases between them. Germline CDR1 and CDR2: MGHRA and YSYEKL. CDR3 amino acids: CASSQETGLLPIYGYTF. The DNA of the CDR3 is TGCGCCAGCAGCCAAGAAACGGGACTCCTTCCGATTTATGGCTACACCTTC.

The chain uses TRBV25-1 and TRBJ2-5; D may be TRBD1 (6 bases). V was trimmed by 4 bases and J by 4 bases, leaving 19 bases between them. The CDR3 is 16 residues long. Germline loops: CDR1 MGHDK, CDR2 SYGVNS. CDR3 DNA: TGTGCCAGCAGTGTACATCCCTGGGGGCCCCCAGAGACCCAGTACTTC. Translating it yields CASSVHPWGPPETQYF. Using reference TRBV25-1 and TRBJ2-5 for the parts outside the CDR3, the full variable domain is EADIYQTPRYLVIGTGKKITLECSQTMGHDKMYWYQQDPGMELHLIHYSYGVNSTEKGDLSSESTVSRIRTEHFPLTLESARPSHTSQYLCASSVHPWGPPETQYFGPGTRLLVL.

Comment on this clone: The sample holds other DNA sequences that translate to the same CDR3. The V gene is TRBV7-3, the J gene TRBJ2-7; TRBD1 is a possible D gene (5 bases). Looked up from germline, CDR1 is SGHTA and CDR2 is FQGTGA. The V gene lost 1 base and the J gene lost 3 bases, with 7 bases spanning the gap. This CDR3 is built from 13 residues. The CDR3 reads CASSLSRGYEQYF. As DNA, the CDR3 is TGTGCCAGCAGCTTAAGTAGGGGCTACGAGCAGTACTTC. The full variable domain, rest sourced from reference TRBV7-3 and TRBJ2-7, is GAGVSQTPSNKVTEKGKYVELRCDPISGHTALYWYRQSLGQGPEFLIYFQGTGAADDSGLPNDRFFAVRPEGSVSTLKIQRTERGDSAVYLCASSLSRGYEQYFGPGTRLTVT.

This sequence joins TRBV9 and TRBJ1-2; TRBD1 matches 7 bases. The J segment lost 6 bases and the V segment lost 2 bases, leaving 4 bases of the junction unmatched. Germline lookup yields CDR1 SGDLS and CDR2 YYNGEE. This CDR3 comprises 13 residues. The CDR3 nucleotides read TGTGCCAGCAGCGTCGACAGGGCGGATGGCTACACCTTC. This encodes CASSVDRADGYTF.

The V and J genes are TRBV4-3 and TRBJ1-1; D remains unclear. Trimming shortened V by 6 bases and J by 1 base, and 6 bases separated the two germline ends. This CDR3 region has 12 residues. Germline CDR1 and CDR2: LGHNA and YSLEER. For the CDR3, the DNA is TGCGCCAGCAGTCACGGGAACACTGAAGCTTTCTTT. This gives the protein CASSHGNTEAFF.

This clone occurred a few times. The chain recombines TRBV7-2 with TRBJ1-5; no clear D gene. V shed 3 bases and J shed 3 bases, with 12 bases lying between them. Germline CDR1 and CDR2: SGHTA and FQGNSA. This CDR3 is built from 15 residues. Here the CDR3 DNA reads TGTGCCAGCAGCTTGACTAGGGATCCCAATCAGCCCCAGCATTTT. Translating gives CASSLTRDPNQPQHF.

This rearrangement joins TRBV18 to TRBJ2-7, with D unresolved. Trimming took 2 bases from V and 0 from J, leaving 20 bases between them. Germline CDR1 and CDR2: KGHSH and LQKENI. CDR3 size: 18 residues. The CDR3 nucleotides are TGTGCCAGCTCACCAATTTTCGTGGCTGGCTCTGGCTCCTACGAGCAGTACTTC. Its protein product is CASSPIFVAGSGSYEQYF.

The chain has TRBV6-5 and TRBJ1-5, with D unresolved. V shed 7 bases and J shed 0 bases, with 13 bases lying between them. The CDR3 spans 15 residues. In germline, CDR1 is MNHEY, CDR2 SVGAGI. The DNA of the CDR3 is TGTGCCAGCAATCTAGGACGGGGTAGCAATCAGCCCCAGCATTTT. Its translation is CASNLGRGSNQPQHF.

This clone was found once. The rearrangement joins TRBV3-1 (or the pseudogene TRBV3-2) to TRBJ2-5; D call uncertain. The germline V gene has CDR1 LGHDT and CDR2 YNNKEL (reference sequence). The CDR3 totals 13 residues. The V end was cut by 4 bases, the J end by 5 bases, with 11 bases between. CDR3 in amino acids: CASSLLRRETQYF. CDR3 in DNA: TGTGCCAGCAGCCTTCTAAGGCGGGAGACCCAGTACTTC.

The chain recombines TRBV9 with TRBJ2-7; 7 bases are a match to TRBD2. Looked up from germline, CDR1 is SGDLS and CDR2 is YYNGEE. With 0 bases clipped from V and 0 bases from J, the junction kept 9 bases outside the gene matches. CDR3 size: 17 residues. The CDR3 loop is CASSVGGVGGSSYEQYF. CDR3 bases: TGTGCCAGCAGCGTAGGCGGGGTTGGCGGGAGCTCCTACGAGCAGTACTTC.

The table lists this clone with a few counts. This chain links TRBV9 with TRBJ2-5; TRBD2 agrees at 8 bases. The junction had 11 bases not matched to a gene; V was cut back by 4 bases and J by 3 bases. The germline gives CDR1 SGDLS, CDR2 YYNGEE. The CDR3 length is 16 residues. In DNA, the CDR3 is TGTGCCAGCAGCCGATTAGATAGCGGGACAAAAGAGACCCAGTACTTC. This sequence encodes CASSRLDSGTKETQYF.

In this sample, this clone turned up a few times. The chain couples TRBV18 to TRBJ1-4; the D gene is possibly TRBD1 (5 bases). The V gene's germline CDR1 is KGHSH and CDR2 LQKENI. The length of the CDR3 is 14 residues. The V end was cut by 2 bases, the J end by 6 bases, with 10 bases between. CDR3 nucleotide sequence: TGTGCCAGCTCACCAGGCAGGGACTATGAAAAACTGTTTTTT. It yields the protein CASSPGRDYEKLFF.

This rearrangement joins TRBV4-1 to TRBJ1-1, with 9 bases aligning to TRBD1. Germline V gives CDR1 MGHRA, CDR2 YSYEKL. CDR3 length: 15 amino acids. V dropped 1 base and J dropped 12; count of bases not matched to a gene: 12. The CDR3: CASSQGSGTGYHTFF. The CDR3 DNA follows: TGCGCCAGCAGCCAAGGTTCCGGGACAGGGTATCATACTTTCTTT.

This chain uses TRBV19 with TRBJ2-1; TRBD1 matches 8 bases. V was clipped by 3 bases and J by 8 bases; unmatched bases: 9. CDR3 size: 15 residues. Germline CDR1 LNHDA, CDR2 SQIVND (reference sequence). The CDR3 coding sequence is TGTGCCAGTAGTATTATGGGGGACAGGTATCATGAGCAGTTCTTC. Its translation: CASSIMGDRYHEQFF.

The V gene is TRBV18, the J gene TRBJ2-1, with 7 nucleotides matching TRBD1. Trimming at V came to 2 bases and at J to 15 bases, leaving 7 bases not matched to a gene. Germline CDR1 and CDR2: KGHSH and LQKENI. This CDR3 spans 12 amino acids. CDR3 in amino acids: CASSPSRQGPFF. CDR3 nucleotide sequence: TGTGCCAGCTCACCATCGAGACAGGGCCCGTTCTTC.

In this sample, this clone turned up once. The chain uses TRBV7-9 and TRBJ2-2, with 7 bases fitting TRBD2. The CDR3 loop spans 14 amino acids. V trimming: 0 bases; J trimming: 5 bases; junction bases outside the gene matches: 0. Germline assignment: CDR1 SEHNR and CDR2 FQNEAQ (reference sequence). CDR3 protein: CASSLAGGTGELFF. CDR3 coding DNA: TGTGCCAGCAGCTTAGCCGGGGGGACCGGGGAGCTGTTTTTT.

J is TRBJ1-6 and V is TRBV18; D gene uncertain. The V gene's germline CDR1 is KGHSH and CDR2 LQKENI. Trimming pared 0 bases from V and 5 bases from J, leaving 11 bases between. The CDR3 runs 16 residues. The CDR3 DNA follows: TGTGCCAGCTCACCACCCAGCGGGTTCAATAATTCACCCCTCCACTTT. Translated, it gives CASSPPSGFNNSPLHF.